A selection of T cell receptor beta chains follows, all from one sample in a study of monozygotic twins with inflammatory bowel disease. Reprocessing the 5' RACE reads, TCRdb reports a single entry for every CDR3 protein and omits DNA. The ten most abundant clones cover around 2% of a sample with approximately 330,000 distinct CDR3 sequences. The sample consisted of blood. Source of these receptors: a human donor with ulcerative colitis or Crohn's disease, or a healthy co-twin of an affected twin (not recorded which). Both conserved end residues are part of each CDR3.

TRBV20-1,TRBJ1-6,13,CSASRHESSPLHF
TRBV24-1,TRBJ1-2,13,CATSVGSGYGYTF
TRBV5-1,TRBJ1-1,15,CASSLGYGPNTEAFF
TRBV7-6,TRBJ2-7,16,CASSGLLGLASYEQYF
TRBV20-1,TRBJ1-1,13,CSAEGTGNTEAFF
TRBV10-3,TRBJ1-4,13,CAISGPDPSKLFF
TRBV5-1,TRBJ2-7,15,CASSLDAPGARGEYF
TRBV27,TRBJ2-2,15,CASSLWGLNTGELFF
TRBV3-1,TRBJ2-1,16,CASSPRTDISYNEQFF
TRBV15,TRBJ2-1,15,CATSRGTAVYNEQFF
TRBV7-2,TRBJ2-1,15,CASSLDPAAPNEQFF
TRBV5-5,TRBJ1-2,15,CASSLEGDRGYGYTF
TRBV28,TRBJ2-5,13,CASSRQYQETQYF
TRBV5-1,TRBJ2-3,15,CASSLDSRPTDTQYF